This T cell receptor (beta chain) comes out of a study of vaccination effects on CD4 cells after COVID-19. Whole-study findings and limits: Within healthy vaccinees, only 1 of 255 vaccine-induced clones displayed cross-reactivity with common cold coronaviruses.

A note on this clone: What it recognizes is unknown.

After roughly 11 days in culture, the CD4+ T cells were isolated. Participants got two doses of BNT162b2 or mRNA-1273 vaccine. This CDR3 contains 15 residues. The trim removed 6 bases at V and 0 bases at J, leaving 5 bases unmatched. Germline CDR1 and CDR2: MNHEY and SVGAGI. Sequenced by immunoSEQ multiplex PCR; TCRdb stores in-frame clones only, minus some. The table lists about 66,000 clones, roughly 80% of them singletons. This TCR was sampled from a human donor who received a COVID-19 vaccine. The sequenced sample was CD4+ T cells from PBMCs cultured without peptide, obtained after COVID-19 vaccination. The genes are TRBV6-5 and TRBJ1-1; 9 bases fit TRBD1. CDR3 coding DNA: TGTGCCAGCAGCGCCGACAGGGGGATGAACACTGAAGCTTTCTTT. This encodes CASSADRGMNTEAFF.